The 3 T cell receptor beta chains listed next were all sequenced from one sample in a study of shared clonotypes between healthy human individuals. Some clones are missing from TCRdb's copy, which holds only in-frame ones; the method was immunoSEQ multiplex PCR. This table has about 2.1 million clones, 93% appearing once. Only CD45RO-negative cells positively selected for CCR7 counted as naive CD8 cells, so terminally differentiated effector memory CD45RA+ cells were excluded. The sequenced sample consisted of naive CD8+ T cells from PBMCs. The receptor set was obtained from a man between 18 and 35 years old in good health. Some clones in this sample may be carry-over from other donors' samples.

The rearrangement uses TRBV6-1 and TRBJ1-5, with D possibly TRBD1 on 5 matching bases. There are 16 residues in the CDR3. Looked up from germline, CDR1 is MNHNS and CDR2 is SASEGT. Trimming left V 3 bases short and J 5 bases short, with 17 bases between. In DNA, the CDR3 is TGTGCCAGCAGTGAGCGTAGAGTTTTGGGGGATCAGCCCCAGCATTTT. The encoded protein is CASSERRVLGDQPQHF.

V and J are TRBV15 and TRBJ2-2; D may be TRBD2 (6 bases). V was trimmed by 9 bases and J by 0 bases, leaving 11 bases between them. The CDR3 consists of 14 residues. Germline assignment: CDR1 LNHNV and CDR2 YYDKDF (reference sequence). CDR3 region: CATGAGTNTGELFF. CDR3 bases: TGTGCCACTGGGGCGGGGACGAACACCGGGGAGCTGTTTTTT.

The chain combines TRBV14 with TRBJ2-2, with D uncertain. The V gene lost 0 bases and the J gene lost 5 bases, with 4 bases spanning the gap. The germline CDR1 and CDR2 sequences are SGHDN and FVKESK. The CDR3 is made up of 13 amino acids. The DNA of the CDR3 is TGTGCCAGCAGCCAAGAGTTGACCGGGGAGCTGTTTTTT. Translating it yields CASSQELTGELFF.